One and the same sample provided the 3 T cell receptor beta chains below, sequenced in a study of blood T cell repertoires in COVID-19 (dated by TCRdb to between 2020 and 2021). Receptor libraries were prepared by the immunoSEQ multiplex PCR assay. The source is immuneACCESS, and TCRdb retained only in-frame sequences with V and J called. Part of the clones is not carried over; for the studies checked, unresolved V genes explain less than half of this, and the remainder is unexplained. For this sample the table gives 200,000 or so clones, of which 89% were detected only once. 2% to 2.5% of the sample is held by the ten biggest clonotypes. Specimen: PBMCs or T cells enriched from blood (not recorded which). Receptors were obtained from a woman between 40 and 55 years old with acute COVID-19.

This chain uses TRBV7-8 with TRBJ2-5; 8 nucleotides match TRBD2. The germline gives CDR1 SGHVS, CDR2 FQNEAQ. There are 15 residues in the CDR3. With 1 base clipped from V and 5 bases from J, the junction kept 6 bases outside the gene matches. The CDR3 DNA is TGTGCCAGCAGCTTAGGAGCGGGGGAAGGGGAGACCCAGTACTTC. It is translated as CASSLGAGEGETQYF.

The chain is built from TRBV29-1 and TRBJ1-1, with D unclear. Per germline, CDR1 SQVTM and CDR2 ANQGSEA. V lost 3 bases and J 5 bases, leaving 13 bases between the germline ends. The CDR3 consists of 13 residues. This chain's CDR3 is CSVESGRQTEAFF. The CDR3 region has the DNA TGCAGCGTTGAGAGTGGCAGACAAACTGAAGCTTTCTTT.

The chain recombines TRBV28 with TRBJ1-2; D may be TRBD1 (6 bases). CDR3 length equals 16 residues. Germline CDR1 is MDHEN and CDR2 is SYDVKM. Deletions cut 5 bases from V and 6 bases from J, with 22 bases between. The CDR3 nucleotides are TGTGCCAGCAGTGAGCAACAACAGGGTGGAGTTCATGGCTACACCTTC. Its protein product is CASSEQQQGGVHGYTF.